This passage covers 11 T cell receptor beta chains from one sample sequenced in a study of regulatory T cells in long-lasting Graves disease (dated by TCRdb to the early 2020s). Library creation used multiplex PCR. Sequencing used an Illumina HiSeq 4000. CDR3 regions were amplified by Arm-PCR with iRepertoire HTBI primers to construct TCR beta libraries. Using fastp at Q25 and MiXCR, TCRdb reprocessed the public reads and kept productive beta chains. Every distinct CDR3 protein forms one entry, paired with its most common genes and DNA. The sample records around 460,000 distinct CDR3 sequences, 20% to 25% of which are singletons. Jointly, the top ten make up 13% of the sample. According to the study, the label for this sample's time point signals: persistent/refractory GD, antithyroid drugs over 5 years with positive TRAb. RNA was extracted from PBMCs in TRIzol for both TCR sequencing and RNA sequencing.

The source material was peripheral blood mononuclear cells (PBMCs), sampled when the disease was refractory, from a patient treated with antithyroid drugs. Receptors originate from a female donor with Graves disease.

The sample holds many counts of this clonotype. The chain employs TRBV11-2 and TRBJ2-7; D is ambiguous. The CDR3 contains 14 residues. The V end was cut by 6 bases, the J end by 0 bases, with 12 bases between. Germline CDR1 is SGHAT and CDR2 is FQNNGV. The CDR3 bases are TGTGCCAGCAGAAGACCCGGGTCCTCCTACGAGCAGTACTTC. It yields the protein CASRRPGSSYEQYF.

This chain connects TRBV28 to TRBJ1-3; D gene ambiguous. CDR1 and CDR2 from the germline V gene are MDHEN and SYDVKM. CDR3 length: 16 amino acids. V gave up 11 bases and J gave up 0 bases, with 20 bases separating them. In DNA, the CDR3 is TGTGCCGGCTCCTCGGGAATCCAAATCTCTGGAAACACCATATATTTT. Translated: CAGSSGIQISGNTIYF.

This clonotype was observed once. This may be a read error: a much more frequent sequence differs by one nucleotide. V usage is TRBV28 and J usage is TRBJ2-7; 11 bases align to TRBD2. The germline CDR1 and CDR2 sequences are MDHEN and SYDVKM. With 6 bases clipped from V and 6 bases from J, the junction kept 19 bases outside the gene matches. The length of the CDR3 is 18 residues. The CDR3 protein is CASRPRKILAGALAEQYF. The CDR3 DNA reads TGTGCCAGCAGGCCCAGAAAGATACTAGCGGGAGCTTTAGCCGAGCAGTACTTC.

The chain joins TRBV30 to TRBJ1-2; no clear D gene. Looked up from germline, CDR1 is GTSNPN and CDR2 is SVGIG (reference sequence). The CDR3 length is 11 residues. Trimming pared 6 bases from V and 5 bases from J, leaving 10 bases between. CDR3 bases: TGTGCCTGTGCTTCGGGATATGGCTACACCTTC. As protein: CACASGYGYTF.

This chain links TRBV6-1 with TRBJ1-3, with TRBD1 matching 9 bases. Germline loops: CDR1 MNHNS, CDR2 SASEGT. The trim removed 6 bases at V and 1 base at J, leaving 4 bases unmatched. The CDR3 loop spans 15 amino acids. The DNA for the CDR3 is TGTGCCAGCAGACCACAGGGGGCGTCTGGAAACACCATATATTTT. Amino acid sequence: CASRPQGASGNTIYF.

This clonotype was observed many times. This chain links TRBV6-1 with TRBJ1-5; D is unclear. V was pared by 6 bases and J by 7 bases, with 7 bases between. The CDR3 runs 11 residues. In germline, CDR1 is MNHNS, CDR2 SASEGT. The CDR3 region has the DNA TGTGCCAGCAGCCACGGCCAGCCCCAGCATTTT. Amino acids: CASSHGQPQHF.

The sample holds many counts of this clonotype. The chain has TRBV5-1 and TRBJ1-1, with D possibly matching TRBD1 (6 bases). With 4 bases removed from V and 9 bases from J, the gap between germline ends came to 16 bases. The CDR3 sequence is 13 residues long. Germline V gene lookup returns CDR1 SGHRS and CDR2 YFSETQ. In nucleotides, the CDR3 is TGCGCCAGCAGCAGCTCAGGGGCACAAAAAGCTTTCTTT. It is translated as CASSSSGAQKAFF.

This clonotype has a handful of counts. The V gene is TRBV19, the J gene TRBJ1-1; D unresolved. Germline loops: CDR1 LNHDA, CDR2 SQIVND (reference sequence). Trimming shortened V by 8 bases and J by 4 bases, and 17 bases separated the two germline ends. The CDR3 sequence is 14 residues long. In DNA form, the CDR3 reads TGTGCCAGTTCCCCCGGGAACCTGAGCACTGAAGCTTTCTTT. Its translation: CASSPGNLSTEAFF.

Worth noting for this clonotype: A read error may explain this, as a much larger clone is one base away. The V and J genes are TRBV25-1 and TRBJ1-2; 7 nucleotides line up with TRBD1. The germline V gene has CDR1 MGHDK and CDR2 SYGVNS. The CDR3 spans 15 residues. V lost 8 bases, J lost 1 base, and 10 bases stayed unmatched. CDR3 nucleotide sequence: TGTGCCAGCGGTGCGACAGGGAGATTTAACTATGGCTACACCTTC. Protein sequence: CASGATGRFNYGYTF.

This clonotype has at least ten counts. The V gene is TRBV20-1, the J gene TRBJ1-1, with 9 positions matching TRBD1. Per the germline V gene, CDR1 is DFQATT and CDR2 is SNEGSKA (reference sequence). The CDR3 spans 12 residues. Trimming cost V 8 bases and J 4 bases; bases outside gene matches: 5. CDR3 DNA: TGCAGTCCCGGACAGGGGCCCACTGAAGCTTTCTTT. Protein sequence: CSPGQGPTEAFF.

This chain links TRBV6-1 with TRBJ1-5; D is undetermined. Germline assignment: CDR1 MNHNS and CDR2 SASEGT. Trimming removed 7 bases at V and 1 base at J, with 11 bases between. This CDR3 region has 14 residues. The CDR3 region is CASTTPGSNQPQHF. The DNA for the CDR3 is TGTGCCAGCACCACTCCGGGGAGCAATCAGCCCCAGCATTTT.